The 22 T cell receptor beta chains listed next were all sequenced from one sample in a study of vaccination and CD4 T cells after COVID-19. The sample's treatment: roughly ten-day PBMC culture with coronavirus spike peptide pools or control peptides (ViraFEST assay). During the years 2011-2018, before the COVID-19 pandemic, the unexposed donor's CD4+ T cells were collected. Sequencing of DNA taken from cultured CD4+ T cells relied on the Oncomine TCR Beta short-read assay. In TCRdb, the PCR reads were re-called with MiXCR into one record per CDR3 protein. This table holds roughly 9,800 distinct CDR3 sequences, around 40% found once. What these receptors recognize is not known. What was sequenced was CD4+ T cells from blood, cultured in vitro. The receptors stem from a human donor in good health.

Details on this clonotype: An end of the junction differs from the germline gene, which may be a read error. This rearrangement joins TRBV20-1 to TRBJ2-3; D is possibly TRBD1 (5 bases). CDR1 DFQATT and CDR2 SNEGSKA come from the germline V gene (reference sequence). This CDR3 has 14 amino acids. CDR3 region: CSATGARSTDTQYF. The CDR3 DNA reads TGCAGCGCTACTGGGGCGAGAAGCACAGATACGCAGTATTTT.

This chain uses TRBV10-3 with TRBJ1-2; tentative D call: TRBD1 (6 bases). Trimming took off 6 bases at V and 8 bases at J, with 16 bases between the two ends. There are 13 residues in the CDR3. Germline loops: CDR1 ENHRY, CDR2 SYGVKD. The CDR3 sequence: CAIREGQHRGYTF. The CDR3 nucleotides read TGTGCCATCAGGGAGGGACAACATCGGGGCTACACCTTC.

The table lists this clonotype with a few counts. The chain is built from TRBV20-1 and TRBJ2-5, with D perhaps matching TRBD2 (6 bases). CDR1 and CDR2 from the germline V gene are DFQATT and SNEGSKA (reference sequence). V dropped 0 bases and J dropped 5 bases, with 19 bases sitting between them. The CDR3 sequence is 16 residues long. CDR3 sequence reads: CSARDLRGLRVETQYF. CDR3 DNA sequence: TGCAGTGCTAGAGATTTGCGGGGCCTTCGGGTGGAGACCCAGTACTTC.

The chain recombines TRBV20-1 with TRBJ2-7; D gene uncertain. This CDR3 is 15 amino acids long. The germline gives CDR1 DFQATT, CDR2 SNEGSKA (reference sequence). V was trimmed by 3 bases and J by 4 bases, leaving 19 bases between them. The CDR3 nucleotides read TGCAGTGCTAGTGGGCAGGCCAAACACCGATACGAGCAGTACTTC. Its translation is CSASGQAKHRYEQYF.

The rearrangement uses TRBV6-5 and TRBJ2-7; 7 bases are a match to TRBD2. The CDR3 extends over 16 amino acids. The V gene's germline CDR1 is MNHEY and CDR2 SVGAGI. The J segment lost 4 bases and the V segment lost 4 bases, leaving 13 bases of the junction unmatched. CDR3 coding DNA: TGTGCCAGCAGTTTAACCTCTACTGGCGGGGGTTACGAGCAGTACTTC. Translation gives CASSLTSTGGGYEQYF.

This rearrangement joins TRBV5-1 to TRBJ2-1; a possible D gene is TRBD2 (6 bases). CDR1 and CDR2 from the germline V gene are SGHRS and YFSETQ. Trimming took off 0 bases at V and 0 bases at J, with 10 bases between the two ends. The length of the CDR3 is 16 residues. This CDR3 reads CASSLADGSSYNEQFF. CDR3 bases: TGCGCCAGCAGCTTGGCCGACGGGAGCTCCTACAATGAGCAGTTCTTC.

The chain joins TRBV7-6 to TRBJ1-1, with 7 bases identical to TRBD1. The CDR3 is 14 amino acids. Per the germline V gene, CDR1 is SGHVS and CDR2 is FNYEAQ. Trimming at V came to 5 bases and at J to 2 bases, leaving 5 bases not matched to a gene. CDR3 amino acids: CASSAGQANTEAFF. The CDR3 region has the DNA TGTGCCAGCAGCGCCGGACAGGCAAACACTGAAGCTTTCTTT. Based on the CDR3 plus reference TRBV7-6 and TRBJ1-1, the full variable domain is GAGVSQSPRYKVTKRGQDVALRCDPISGHVSLYWYRQALGQGPEFLTYFNYEAQQDKSGLPNDRFSAERPEGSISTLTIQRTEQRDSAMYRCASSAGQANTEAFFGQGTRLTVV.

This clonotype has only a few counts. V and J are TRBV30 and TRBJ1-5; D uncertain. Germline values: CDR1 GTSNPN, CDR2 SVGIG (reference sequence). The CDR3 has 15 amino acids. The V gene lost 2 bases and the J gene lost 0 bases, with 11 bases spanning the gap. CDR3 residues: CAWSQTQLSNQPQHF. CDR3 DNA: TGTGCCTGGAGTCAAACACAACTTAGCAATCAGCCCCAGCATTTT.

In DNA form, the CDR3 reads TGCAGTGCGCCGACGGGGCGGTTTATCCTAGCGGGGGACTACGAGCAGTACTTC. This translates into CSAPTGRFILAGDYEQYF. The rearrangement joins TRBV20-1 to TRBJ2-7, with 10 bases that match TRBD2. The CDR3 has 18 residues. Germline trimming cut 6 bases from V and 3 bases from J; bases unmatched to any gene: 20. Germline loops: CDR1 DFQATT, CDR2 SNEGSKA (reference sequence).

This chain links TRBV28 with TRBJ1-6; the D gene is possibly TRBD1 (6 bases). Germline V gene data show CDR1 as MDHEN and CDR2 as SYDVKM. The germline V and J ends were trimmed by 6 bases and 5 bases, with 14 bases remaining between them. The CDR3 loop spans 15 amino acids. Here the CDR3 reads CASSPTTGNNSPLHF. In DNA, the CDR3 is TGTGCCAGCAGCCCAACGACAGGAAATAATTCACCCCTCCACTTT.

CDR3 amino acids: CASSLESGGATEAFF. For the CDR3, the DNA is TGTGCCAGCAGCTTAGAGTCAGGGGGGGCCACTGAAGCTTTCTTT. The chain uses TRBV11-3 and TRBJ1-1; 7 nucleotides align to TRBD1. The trim removed 0 bases at V and 4 bases at J, leaving 5 bases unmatched. There are 15 residues in the CDR3. The V gene's germline CDR1 is SGHNT and CDR2 YENEEA. The full variable domain, rest sourced from reference TRBV11-3 and TRBJ1-1, is EAGVVQSPRYKIIEKKQPVAFWCNPISGHNTLYWYLQNLGQGPELLIRYENEEAVDDSQLPKDRFSAERLKGVDSTLKIQPAELGDSAVYLCASSLESGGATEAFFGQGTRLTVV.

A few counts support this clonotype. The genes are TRBV20-1 and TRBJ2-3; D remains unclear. The V end lost 0 bases, the J end lost 7 bases, and 11 bases lay between the germline ends. This CDR3 has 13 amino acids. Germline CDR1 reads DFQATT; CDR2 reads SNEGSKA (reference sequence). The CDR3 bases are TGCAGTGCTAGAGATCATAGGTCCTATACGCAGTATTTT. Translating gives CSARDHRSYTQYF.

This chain joins TRBV10-3 and TRBJ1-5, with unresolved D. The ends were cut back, 0 bases at V and 4 bases at J, with 16 bases in the middle. The CDR3 loop spans 17 amino acids. Per germline, CDR1 ENHRY and CDR2 SYGVKD. CDR3 bases: TGTGCCATCAGTGAGTCGAGGGCCGCCATTCGGAATCAGCCCCAGCATTTT. Protein product: CAISESRAAIRNQPQHF.

This clonotype has only a few counts. V and J are TRBV20-1 and TRBJ1-5; the D gene is possibly TRBD1 (5 bases). The CDR3 is 15 residues long. Trimming removed 5 bases at V and 2 bases at J, with 16 bases between. The germline gives CDR1 DFQATT, CDR2 SNEGSKA (reference sequence). CDR3 sequence reads: CSAGTLIAGNQPQHF. The CDR3 bases are TGCAGTGCTGGGACCCTGATAGCCGGCAATCAGCCCCAGCATTTT.

Only a few counts were recorded for this clonotype. The chain couples TRBV2 to TRBJ1-2, with 9 bases that match TRBD1. V trimming: 1 base; J trimming: 4 bases; junction bases outside the gene matches: 1. There are 14 residues in the CDR3. Germline CDR1 SNHLY, CDR2 FYNNEI. The CDR3: CASSEGGQGYGYTF. In DNA, the CDR3 is TGTGCCAGCAGTGAAGGGGGACAGGGCTATGGCTACACCTTC.

V gene TRBV5-4 combines with J gene TRBJ1-6; 9 bases match TRBD1. From germline, CDR1 is SGHNT and CDR2 YYREEE (reference sequence). The CDR3 totals 15 residues. V lost 3 bases and J lost 6; bases outside the gene matches: 4. CDR3 residues: CASSSRQGVNSPLHF. DNA of the CDR3: TGTGCCAGCAGCTCCAGACAGGGGGTTAATTCACCCCTCCACTTT.

The chain's CDR3 is CSVGSRNQPQHF. For the CDR3, the DNA is TGCAGCGTTGGGTCCCGCAATCAGCCCCAGCATTTT. This chain uses TRBV29-1 with TRBJ1-5; D is uncertain. Germline V gene sequence: CDR1 SQVTM, CDR2 ANQGSEA. CDR3 length: 12 amino acids. V lost 4 bases, J lost 2 bases, and 6 bases lay in between.

This clonotype was seen a few times. This chain joins TRBV7-9 and TRBJ2-3; D may be TRBD2 (5 bases). V was pared by 5 bases and J by 1 base, with 13 bases between. The CDR3 is 15 residues long. CDR1 and CDR2 from the germline V gene are SEHNR and FQNEAQ (reference sequence). The CDR3 DNA reads as TGTGCCAGCAGCCCCCGGGCGGAGGGCACAGATACGCAGTATTTT. This encodes CASSPRAEGTDTQYF.

This clonotype showed up just a few times. The rearrangement joins TRBV19 to TRBJ1-5; D gene uncertain. V was clipped by 5 bases and J by 4 bases, with 12 bases between them. Germline assignment: CDR1 LNHDA and CDR2 SQIVND (reference sequence). The CDR3 extends over 14 amino acids. This chain's CDR3 is CASSSRTGNQPQHF. The CDR3 coding sequence is TGTGCCAGTAGTTCTAGGACGGGTAATCAGCCCCAGCATTTT.

The chain recombines TRBV6-1 with TRBJ1-2, with D tentatively TRBD1 (6 bases). V was shortened by 10 bases and J by 14 bases, with 20 bases between the two germline ends. The CDR3 extends over 11 amino acids. Germline V gives CDR1 MNHNS, CDR2 SASEGT. This chain's CDR3 is CAISGGQGLTF. The CDR3 DNA reads as TGTGCCATCTCCGGGGGGCAGGGGTTGACCTTC.

The table lists this clonotype with a few counts. The V gene is TRBV20-1, the J gene TRBJ2-1; 7 positions agree with TRBD2. The DNA matches TRBJ2-7 better at its end, which makes the J call doubtful. The CDR3 loop spans 13 amino acids. Germline V CDR1 and CDR2: DFQATT, SNEGSKA (reference sequence). Written as DNA, the CDR3 is TGCAGTCCTCGGCTAGCGGCTACCTACGAGCAGTACTTC. It yields the protein CSPRLAATYEQYF.

This clonotype appeared a single time. This chain joins TRBV2 and TRBJ1-1; the D is unclear. V dropped 11 bases and J dropped 4 bases, with 11 bases sitting between them. This CDR3 is 11 amino acids long. Germline lookup yields CDR1 SNHLY and CDR2 FYNNEI. The CDR3 loop reads CAGLVSTEAFF. As DNA, the CDR3 is TGTGCCGGACTAGTGAGCACTGAAGCTTTCTTT.